What follows describes a single T cell receptor (beta chain). The sample is drawn from a study of control samples from healthy donors and cancer patients. Trimming cost V 3 bases and J 3 bases; bases outside gene matches: 5. CDR1 is MNHNS and CDR2 is SASEGT in the germline V gene. The CDR3 is 16 amino acids. The assay was immunoSEQ multiplex PCR, and TCRdb's table has in-frame clones only and misses some. The sample lists tens of thousands of clones, more than 75% occurring once. This TCR was sampled from a woman aged 45-59 years in good health. This rearrangement joins TRBV6-1 to TRBJ1-5; 10 bases agree with TRBD1. Input material: blood. The CDR3: CASSDDRGLNNQPQHF. CDR3 sequence (DNA): TGTGCCAGCAGTGATGACAGGGGGCTTAACAATCAGCCCCAGCATTTT.